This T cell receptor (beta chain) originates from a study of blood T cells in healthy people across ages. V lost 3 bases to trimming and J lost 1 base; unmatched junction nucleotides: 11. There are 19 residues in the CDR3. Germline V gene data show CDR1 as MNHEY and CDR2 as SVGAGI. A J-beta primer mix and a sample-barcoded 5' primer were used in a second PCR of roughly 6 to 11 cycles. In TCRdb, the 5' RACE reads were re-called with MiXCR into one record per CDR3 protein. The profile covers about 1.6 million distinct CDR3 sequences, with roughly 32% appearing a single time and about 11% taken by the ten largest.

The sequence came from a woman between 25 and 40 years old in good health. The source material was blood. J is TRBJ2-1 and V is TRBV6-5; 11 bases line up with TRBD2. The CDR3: CASSYPATSGGSSYNEQFF. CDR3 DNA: TGTGCCAGCAGTTATCCGGCTACTAGCGGGGGCTCGTCCTACAATGAGCAGTTCTTC.